This T cell receptor beta chain came from a study of beta chain features in type 1 diabetes. As for the study in general: Across every sample, almost 110,000,000 sorted cells were examined in total.

This clone was recorded many times. Antigen: not known. Every participating donor gave one draw, a heparinised blood sample averaging roughly 0.12 L. Using CD45RO/CCR7/CD25/CD127/CD95/CD27, CD4+ naive, central memory, regulatory and stem cell-like memory cells were sorted. Overall study findings and caveats: Significant though moderate, a shortening of TCRB CDR3s appeared in all four CD4+ subsets of Type 1 diabetes patients. Equally in patients and controls, shorter templates might have been favored by PCR.

CDR3 length: 15 residues. With 5 bases clipped from V and 2 bases from J, the junction kept 3 bases outside the gene matches. Germline CDR1 and CDR2: SEHNR and FQNEAQ (reference sequence). Reverse transcription of all isolated RNA meant that expressed TCRB transcripts were sequenced. The table came from immunoSEQ multiplex PCR; TCRdb's copy has only in-frame clones and leaves some out. Seen here are 130,000 to 150,000 clones, around 13% observed once, and the top ten hold under 1.5%. This chain uses TRBV7-9 with TRBJ2-3; TRBD2 aligns across 11 bases. The sample consisted of central memory CD4+ T cells from blood. This TCR came from a man between 18 and 29 years old with type 1 diabetes. The CDR3 here is CASSPGLAATDTQYF. The CDR3 region has the DNA TGTGCCAGCAGCCCGGGACTAGCGGCCACAGATACGCAGTATTTT. Filled out from reference TRBV7-9 and TRBJ2-3, the complete variable domain reads DTGVSQNPRHKITKRGQNVTFRCDPISEHNRLYWYRQTLGQGPEFLTYFQNEAQLEKSRLLSDRFSAERPKGSFSTLEIQRTEQGDSAMYLCASSPGLAATDTQYFGPGTRLTVL.